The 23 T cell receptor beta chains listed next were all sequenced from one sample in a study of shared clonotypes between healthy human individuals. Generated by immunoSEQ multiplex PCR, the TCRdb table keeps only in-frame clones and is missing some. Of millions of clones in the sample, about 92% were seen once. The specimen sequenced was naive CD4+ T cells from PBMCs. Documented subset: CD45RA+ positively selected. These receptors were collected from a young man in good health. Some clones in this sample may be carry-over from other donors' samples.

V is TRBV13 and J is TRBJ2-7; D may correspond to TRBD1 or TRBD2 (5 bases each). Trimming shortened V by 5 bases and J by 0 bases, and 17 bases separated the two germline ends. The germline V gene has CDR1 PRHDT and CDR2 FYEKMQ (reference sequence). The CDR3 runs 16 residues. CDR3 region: CASSRFGTLFSYEQYF. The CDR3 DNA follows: TGTGCCAGCAGCCGATTCGGGACCCTCTTCTCCTACGAGCAGTACTTC. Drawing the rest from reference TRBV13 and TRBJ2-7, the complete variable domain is AAGVIQSPRHLIKEKRETATLKCYPIPRHDTVYWYQQGPGQDPQFLISFYEKMQSDKGSIPDRFSAQQFSDYHSELNMSSLELGDSALYFCASSRFGTLFSYEQYFGPGTRLTVT.

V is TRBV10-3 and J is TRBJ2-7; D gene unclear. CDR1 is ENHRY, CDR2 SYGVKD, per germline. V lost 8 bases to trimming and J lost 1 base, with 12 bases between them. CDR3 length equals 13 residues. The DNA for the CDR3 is TGTGCCATCGGTCCGGGTTGGTCCTACGAGCAGTACTTC. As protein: CAIGPGWSYEQYF.

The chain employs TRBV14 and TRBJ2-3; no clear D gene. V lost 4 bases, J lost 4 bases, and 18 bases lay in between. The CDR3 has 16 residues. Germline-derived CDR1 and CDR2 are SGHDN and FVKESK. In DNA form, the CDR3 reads TGTGCCAGCAGCCCGGGCTACTATTCCCGGGCAGATACGCAGTATTTT. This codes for CASSPGYYSRADTQYF.

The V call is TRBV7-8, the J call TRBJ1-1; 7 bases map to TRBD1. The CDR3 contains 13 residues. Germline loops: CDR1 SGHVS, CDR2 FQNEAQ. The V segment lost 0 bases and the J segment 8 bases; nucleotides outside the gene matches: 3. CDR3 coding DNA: TGTGCCAGCAGCTTAGCCGAGGGGGCGGAAGCTTTCTTT. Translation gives CASSLAEGAEAFF.

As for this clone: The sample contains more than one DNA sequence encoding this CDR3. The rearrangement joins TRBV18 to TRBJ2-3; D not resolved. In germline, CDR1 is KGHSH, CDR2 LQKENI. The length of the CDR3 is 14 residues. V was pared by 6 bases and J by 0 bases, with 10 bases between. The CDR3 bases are TGTGCCAGCTCCCCGACTTCTAGCACAGATACGCAGTATTTT. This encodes CASSPTSSTDTQYF.

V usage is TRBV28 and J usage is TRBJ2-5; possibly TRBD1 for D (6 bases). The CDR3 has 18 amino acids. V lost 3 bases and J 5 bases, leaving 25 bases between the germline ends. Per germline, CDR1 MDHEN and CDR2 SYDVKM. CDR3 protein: CASSFSITGPVGEETQYF. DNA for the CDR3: TGTGCCAGCAGTTTCTCCATCACAGGGCCCGTCGGGGAGGAGACCCAGTACTTC. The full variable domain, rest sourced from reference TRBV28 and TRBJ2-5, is DVKVTQSSRYLVKRTGEKVFLECVQDMDHENMFWYRQDPGLGLRLIYFSYDVKMKEKGDIPEGYSVSREKKERFSLILESASTNQTSMYLCASSFSITGPVGEETQYFGPGTRLLVL.

The CDR3 DNA follows: TGTGCCAGCAGTTACCTCCAGGAGCCGAGTAGATTGGGCTACACCTTC. Its translation is CASSYLQEPSRLGYTF. The rearrangement uses TRBV6-5 and TRBJ1-2; D unclear. Germline values: CDR1 MNHEY, CDR2 SVGAGI. Trimming took 2 bases from V and 8 from J, leaving 21 bases between them. CDR3 length: 16 amino acids.

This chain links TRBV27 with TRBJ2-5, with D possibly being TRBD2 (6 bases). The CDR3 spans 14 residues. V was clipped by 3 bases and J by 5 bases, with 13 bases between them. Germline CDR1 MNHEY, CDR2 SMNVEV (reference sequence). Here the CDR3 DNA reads TGTGCCAGCAGTTTGAACGGGGGTCGGGAGACCCAGTACTTC. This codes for CASSLNGGRETQYF.

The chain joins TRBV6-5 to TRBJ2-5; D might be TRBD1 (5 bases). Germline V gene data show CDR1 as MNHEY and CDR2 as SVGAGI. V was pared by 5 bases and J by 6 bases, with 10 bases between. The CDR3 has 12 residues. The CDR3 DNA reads TGTGCCAGCAGTCTTAAGGGGAAGACCCAGTACTTC. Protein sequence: CASSLKGKTQYF.

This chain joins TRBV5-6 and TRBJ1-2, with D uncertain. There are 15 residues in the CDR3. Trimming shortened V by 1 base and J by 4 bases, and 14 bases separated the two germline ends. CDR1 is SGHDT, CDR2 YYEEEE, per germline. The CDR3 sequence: CASSLPLSRIYGYTF. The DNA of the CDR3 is TGTGCCAGCAGCTTGCCCCTCTCCCGGATCTATGGCTACACCTTC.

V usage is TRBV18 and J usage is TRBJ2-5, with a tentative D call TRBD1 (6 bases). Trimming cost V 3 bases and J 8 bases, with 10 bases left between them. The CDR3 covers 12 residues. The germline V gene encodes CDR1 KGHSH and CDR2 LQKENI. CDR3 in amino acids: CASSPQGRTQYF. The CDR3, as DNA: TGTGCCAGCTCACCTCAGGGGAGAACCCAGTACTTC.

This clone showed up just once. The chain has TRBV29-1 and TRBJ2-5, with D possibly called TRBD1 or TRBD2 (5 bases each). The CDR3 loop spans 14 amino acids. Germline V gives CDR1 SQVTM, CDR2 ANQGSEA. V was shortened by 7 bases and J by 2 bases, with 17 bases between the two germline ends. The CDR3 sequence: CSGVGAKSQETQYF. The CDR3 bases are TGCAGCGGAGTCGGGGCCAAGTCTCAAGAGACCCAGTACTTC.

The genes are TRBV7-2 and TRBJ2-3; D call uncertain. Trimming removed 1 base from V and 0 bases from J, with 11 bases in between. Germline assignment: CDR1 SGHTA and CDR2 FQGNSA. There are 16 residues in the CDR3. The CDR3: CASSLVSSVSTDTQYF. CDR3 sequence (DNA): TGTGCCAGCAGCTTAGTGAGTTCCGTGAGCACAGATACGCAGTATTTT.

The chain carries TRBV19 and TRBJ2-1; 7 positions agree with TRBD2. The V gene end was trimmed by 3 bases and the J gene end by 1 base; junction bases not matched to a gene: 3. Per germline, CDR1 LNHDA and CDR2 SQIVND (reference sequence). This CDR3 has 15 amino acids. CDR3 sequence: CASSIAGVSYNEQFF. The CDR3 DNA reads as TGTGCCAGTAGTATCGCGGGGGTTTCCTACAATGAGCAGTTCTTC.

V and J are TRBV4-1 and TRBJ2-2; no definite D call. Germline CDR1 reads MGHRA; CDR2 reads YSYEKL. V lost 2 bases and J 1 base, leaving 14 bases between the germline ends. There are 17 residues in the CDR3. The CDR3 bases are TGCGCCAGCAGCCAACATGACGGATATAAGAACACCGGGGAGCTGTTTTTT. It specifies CASSQHDGYKNTGELFF.

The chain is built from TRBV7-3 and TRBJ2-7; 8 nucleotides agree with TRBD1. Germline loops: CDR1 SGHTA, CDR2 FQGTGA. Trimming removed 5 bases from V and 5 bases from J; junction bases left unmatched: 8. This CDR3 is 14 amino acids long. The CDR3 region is CASSLGQGGNEQYF. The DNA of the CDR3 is TGTGCCAGCAGCCTCGGACAGGGAGGTAACGAGCAGTACTTC.

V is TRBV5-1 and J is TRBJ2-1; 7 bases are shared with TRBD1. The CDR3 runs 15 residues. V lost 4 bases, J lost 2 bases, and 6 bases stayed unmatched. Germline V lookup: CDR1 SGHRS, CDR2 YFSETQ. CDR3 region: CASSPGQVTYNEQFF. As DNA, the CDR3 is TGCGCCAGCAGCCCCGGACAGGTAACCTACAATGAGCAGTTCTTC. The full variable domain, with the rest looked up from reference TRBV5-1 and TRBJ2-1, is KAGVTQTPRYLIKTRGQQVTLSCSPISGHRSVSWYQQTPGQGLQFLFEYFSETQRNKGNFPGRFSGRQFSNSRSEMNVSTLELGDSALYLCASSPGQVTYNEQFFGPGTRLTVL.

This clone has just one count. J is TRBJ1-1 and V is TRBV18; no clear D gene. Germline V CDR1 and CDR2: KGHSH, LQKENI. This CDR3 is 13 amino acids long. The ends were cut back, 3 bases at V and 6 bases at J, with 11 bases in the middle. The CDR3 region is CASSPRTSAEAFF. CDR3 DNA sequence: TGTGCCAGCTCACCGCGGACGTCCGCTGAAGCTTTCTTT. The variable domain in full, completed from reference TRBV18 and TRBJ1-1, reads NAGVMQNPRHLVRRRGQEARLRCSPMKGHSHVYWYRQLPEEGLKFMVYLQKENIIDESGMPKERFSAEFPKEGPSILRIQQVVRGDSAAYFCASSPRTSAEAFFGQGTRLTVV.

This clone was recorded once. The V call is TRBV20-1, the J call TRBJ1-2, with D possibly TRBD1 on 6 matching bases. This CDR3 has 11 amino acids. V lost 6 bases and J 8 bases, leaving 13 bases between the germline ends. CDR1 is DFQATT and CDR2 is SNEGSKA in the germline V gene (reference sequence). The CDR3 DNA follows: TGCAGTGCCGTACCGGGGGGCGGCTACACCTTC. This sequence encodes CSAVPGGGYTF.

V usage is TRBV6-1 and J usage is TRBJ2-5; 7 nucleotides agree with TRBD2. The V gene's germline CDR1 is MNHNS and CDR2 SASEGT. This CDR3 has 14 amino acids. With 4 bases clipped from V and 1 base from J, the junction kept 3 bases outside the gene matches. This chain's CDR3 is CASSVGLPQETQYF. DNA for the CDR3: TGTGCCAGCAGTGTGGGACTACCCCAAGAGACCCAGTACTTC.

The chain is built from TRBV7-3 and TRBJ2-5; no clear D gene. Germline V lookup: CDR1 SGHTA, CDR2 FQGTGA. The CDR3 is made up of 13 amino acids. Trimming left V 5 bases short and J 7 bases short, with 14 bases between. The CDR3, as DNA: TGTGCCAGCAGCCCAAGGCCCCCCTCGACCCAGTACTTC. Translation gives CASSPRPPSTQYF. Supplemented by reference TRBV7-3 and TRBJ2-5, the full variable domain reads GAGVSQTPSNKVTEKGKYVELRCDPISGHTALYWYRQSLGQGPEFLIYFQGTGAADDSGLPNDRFFAVRPEGSVSTLKIQRTERGDSAVYLCASSPRPPSTQYFGPGTRLLVL.

The CDR3 bases are TGTGCCAGCAGTGCGCTAGCGGGAGCTCATGAGCAGTTCTTC. Encoded protein: CASSALAGAHEQFF. The chain joins TRBV25-1 to TRBJ2-1; 10 bases line up with TRBD2. Germline CDR1 is MGHDK and CDR2 is SYGVNS. CDR3 length: 14 residues. Trimming at V came to 4 bases and at J to 8 bases, leaving 5 bases not matched to a gene.

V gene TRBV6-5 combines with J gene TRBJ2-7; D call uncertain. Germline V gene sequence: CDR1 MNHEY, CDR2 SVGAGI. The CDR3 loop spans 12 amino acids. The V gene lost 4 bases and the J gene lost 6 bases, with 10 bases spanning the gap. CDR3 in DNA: TGTGCCAGCAGTTCCACCCACTCCGAGCAGTACTTC. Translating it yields CASSSTHSEQYF.